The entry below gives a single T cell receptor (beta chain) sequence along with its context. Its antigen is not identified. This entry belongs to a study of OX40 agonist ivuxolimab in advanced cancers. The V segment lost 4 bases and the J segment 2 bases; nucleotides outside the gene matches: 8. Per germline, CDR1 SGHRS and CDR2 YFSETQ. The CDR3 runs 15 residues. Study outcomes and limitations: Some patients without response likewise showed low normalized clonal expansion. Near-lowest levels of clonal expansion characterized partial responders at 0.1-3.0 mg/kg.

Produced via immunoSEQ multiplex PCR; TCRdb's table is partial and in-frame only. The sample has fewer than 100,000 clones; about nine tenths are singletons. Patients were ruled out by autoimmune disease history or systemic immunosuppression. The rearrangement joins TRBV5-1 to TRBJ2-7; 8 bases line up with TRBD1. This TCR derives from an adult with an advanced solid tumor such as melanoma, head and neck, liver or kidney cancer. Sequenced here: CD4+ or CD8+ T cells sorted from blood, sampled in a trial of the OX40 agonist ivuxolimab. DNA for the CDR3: TGCGCCAGCAGCCGGGCCGGGACAGGAACCTACGAGCAGTACTTC. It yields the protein CASSRAGTGTYEQYF.